These 17 T cell receptor beta chains share one sample of origin, sequenced in a study of T cells in Graves' hyperthyroidism and ophthalmopathy. Regions amplified from RNA transcripts were the TCR beta CDR3 regions. The primer set for the first-round RT-PCR of the TCR CDR3 was HTBI. TCRdb re-analysed the multiplex PCR reads in MiXCR, keeping a single row per CDR3 protein. The table records about 350,000 distinct CDR3 sequences, roughly 17% of them present only once. The sample consisted of blood. The source of these receptors is a woman in her thirties with Graves' hyperthyroidism that later progressed to Graves' ophthalmopathy.

This clonotype was seen repeatedly, ten times or more. The J gene is TRBJ2-7, the V gene TRBV12-5, with TRBD2 matching over 12 bases. Germline CDR1 is LGHNT and CDR2 is FRNRAP. The CDR3 is made up of 18 amino acids. V shed 3 bases and J 0 bases; nucleotides not matched to a gene: 9. The chain's CDR3 is CASGLSSLAGGCSYEQYF. Written as DNA, the CDR3 is TGTGCTAGTGGTTTATCCAGCCTAGCGGGAGGGTGCTCCTACGAGCAGTACTTC. Variable domain in full (rest from reference TRBV12-5 and TRBJ2-7): DARVTQTPRHKVTEMGQEVTMRCQPILGHNTVFWYRQTMMQGLELLAYFRNRAPLDDSGMPKDRFSAEMPDATLATLKIQPSEPRDSAVYFCASGLSSLAGGCSYEQYFGPGTRLTVT.

This clonotype was found many times. The chain combines TRBV6-2 or TRBV6-3 with TRBJ2-2, with D tentatively TRBD2 (6 bases). Looked up from germline, CDR1 is MNHEY and CDR2 is SVGEGT. V lost 6 bases to trimming and J lost 6 bases, with 17 bases between them. The CDR3 has 15 residues. CDR3 sequence (DNA): TGTGCCAGCAGCCCGACTAGTTCGCCGCCCGGGGAGCTGTTTTTT. Its translation: CASSPTSSPPGELFF.

This clonotype was seen at least ten times. The chain has TRBV5-8 and TRBJ2-3; D unclear. Germline V gives CDR1 SGHTS, CDR2 YDEGEE. V was shortened by 1 base and J by 4 bases, with 7 bases between the two germline ends. CDR3 size: 13 residues. CDR3 sequence reads: CASSLTEADTQYF. CDR3 sequence (DNA): TGTGCCAGCAGCTTGACAGAGGCAGATACGCAGTATTTT.

This clonotype was picked up many times. The V call is TRBV7-9, the J call TRBJ2-1; D not certain. Deletions cut 5 bases from V and 6 bases from J, with 11 bases between. CDR1 is SEHNR, CDR2 FQNEAQ, per germline (reference sequence). The CDR3 totals 13 residues. In DNA form, the CDR3 reads TGTGCCAGCAGCCTTACCCCTGGCAATGAGCAGTTCTTC. Encoded protein: CASSLTPGNEQFF.

The chain carries TRBV3-1 and TRBJ2-7; TRBD2 might be the D (7 bases). CDR1 is LGHDT, CDR2 YNNKEL, per germline (reference sequence). There are 15 residues in the CDR3. Trimming cost V 1 base and J 6 bases, with 16 bases left between them. The CDR3 DNA follows: TGTGCCAGCAGCCAAGTATCGGGGGGCGGGTCCGAGCAGTACTTC. It encodes CASSQVSGGGSEQYF.

This clonotype was recorded many times. The CDR3 reads CSAHAPGQGYEQYF. Here the CDR3 DNA reads TGCAGTGCTCACGCTCCGGGACAGGGGTACGAGCAGTACTTC. The V and J genes are TRBV20-1 and TRBJ2-7; 10 bases match TRBD1. Losses at the gene ends were 5 bases for V and 4 bases for J; bases not matched to a gene: 8. Germline CDR1 reads DFQATT; CDR2 reads SNEGSKA (reference sequence). This CDR3 has 14 amino acids.

V gene TRBV7-9 combines with J gene TRBJ2-1, with 8 bases aligning to TRBD1. V shed 5 bases and J 4 bases; nucleotides not matched to a gene: 7. Germline CDR1 is SEHNR and CDR2 is FQNEAQ (reference sequence). The CDR3 sequence is 15 residues long. This chain's CDR3 is CASSAIRTGYNEQFF. CDR3 nucleotide sequence: TGTGCCAGCAGCGCTATTCGGACAGGGTACAATGAGCAGTTCTTC. The complete variable domain, with remaining parts taken from reference TRBV7-9 and TRBJ2-1, reads DTGVSQNPRHKITKRGQNVTFRCDPISEHNRLYWYRQTLGQGPEFLTYFQNEAQLEKSRLLSDRFSAERPKGSFSTLEIQRTEQGDSAMYLCASSAIRTGYNEQFFGPGTRLTVL.

This clonotype was seen repeatedly, ten times or more. V usage is TRBV18 and J usage is TRBJ1-2, with D maybe TRBD1 (5 bases). Germline V gives CDR1 KGHSH, CDR2 LQKENI. V was cut by 6 bases and J by 4 bases, with 24 bases left in between. This CDR3 contains 17 residues. The CDR3 DNA sequence: TGTGCCAGCTCCGGAGGGACGGGAGTTAGAAGCGGCTATGGCTACACCTTC. Its protein is CASSGGTGVRSGYGYTF. Full variable domain (outside the CDR3, taken from reference TRBV18 and TRBJ1-2): NAGVMQNPRHLVRRRGQEARLRCSPMKGHSHVYWYRQLPEEGLKFMVYLQKENIIDESGMPKERFSAEFPKEGPSILRIQQVVRGDSAAYFCASSGGTGVRSGYGYTFGSGTRLTVV.

This clonotype was found a few times. The J gene is TRBJ1-1, the V gene TRBV29-1, with D possibly matching TRBD1 (6 bases). The CDR3 extends over 12 amino acids. V was pared by 2 bases and J by 6 bases, with 10 bases between. The germline CDR1 and CDR2 sequences are SQVTM and ANQGSEA. For the CDR3, the DNA is TGCAGCGTTGAAATAGGGGGATCTGAAGCTTTCTTT. Protein product: CSVEIGGSEAFF.

This clonotype was found a few times. The rearrangement uses TRBV5-6 and TRBJ2-1, with D possibly being TRBD1 (5 bases). The CDR3 covers 15 residues. The V and J ends lost 1 base and 3 bases respectively, with 11 bases between them. Germline CDR1 SGHDT, CDR2 YYEEEE. CDR3 amino acids: CASSLWQGSYNEQFF. The CDR3 DNA is TGTGCCAGCAGCTTGTGGCAGGGTAGCTACAATGAGCAGTTCTTC.

The sample holds many counts of this clonotype. The chain's CDR3 is CASSTGTGEMNTEAFF. CDR3 nucleotides: TGTGCCAGCAGTACCGGGACAGGGGAGATGAACACTGAAGCTTTCTTT. This sequence joins TRBV6-1 and TRBJ1-1; 10 bases line up with TRBD1. V lost 5 bases to trimming and J lost 0 bases; unmatched junction nucleotides: 6. CDR1 and CDR2 (germline): MNHNS, SASEGT. The CDR3 loop spans 16 amino acids.

This chain joins TRBV14 and TRBJ2-5; 8 bases align to TRBD1. CDR3 length: 18 amino acids. CDR1 SGHDN and CDR2 FVKESK come from the germline V gene. The junction had 11 bases not matched to a gene; V was cut back by 1 base and J by 1 base. The CDR3: CASSQAGFFGQGQETQYF. CDR3 nucleotide sequence: TGTGCCAGCAGCCAAGCCGGTTTTTTTGGACAGGGCCAAGAGACCCAGTACTTC.

This clonotype occurred many times. The chain recombines TRBV10-3 with TRBJ2-7; 11 bases are a match to TRBD2. V trimming: 6 bases; J trimming: 2 bases; junction bases outside the gene matches: 9. This CDR3 contains 16 residues. CDR1 and CDR2 (germline): ENHRY, SYGVKD. Here the CDR3 reads CAIRDTSGGSPYEQYF. For the CDR3, the DNA is TGTGCCATCAGGGACACTAGCGGGGGATCCCCCTACGAGCAGTACTTC.

This clonotype was seen ten or more times. J is TRBJ2-5 and V is TRBV2; TRBD2 might be the D (6 bases). Germline values: CDR1 SNHLY, CDR2 FYNNEI. The V end was cut by 0 bases, the J end by 2 bases, with 10 bases between. CDR3 length equals 15 residues. The CDR3 DNA reads as TGTGCCAGCAGTGAAGCGCTGGGAGGTCAAGAGACCCAGTACTTC. This codes for CASSEALGGQETQYF.

This clonotype was seen repeatedly, ten times or more. The rearrangement links TRBV3-1 to TRBJ1-2; D is undetermined. The length of the CDR3 is 14 residues. The ends were cut back, 0 bases at V and 4 bases at J, with 9 bases in the middle. Germline CDR1 is LGHDT and CDR2 is YNNKEL (reference sequence). CDR3 region: CASSQDLGSYGYTF. CDR3 bases: TGTGCCAGCAGCCAAGATCTTGGCAGCTATGGCTACACCTTC.

In its sample, this clonotype was seen many times. This chain links TRBV20-1 with TRBJ1-6; D unresolved. Trimming took 2 bases from V and 10 from J, leaving 12 bases between them. Germline loops: CDR1 DFQATT, CDR2 SNEGSKA (reference sequence). There are 13 residues in the CDR3. DNA of the CDR3: TGCAGTGCTAGACTCGAGGGTAACTCACCCCTCCACTTT. This translates into CSARLEGNSPLHF.

The table lists this clonotype with many counts. This rearrangement joins TRBV12-3 or TRBV12-4 to TRBJ1-2; D not certain. This CDR3 has 13 residues. The V end lost 3 bases, the J end lost 6 bases, and 11 bases lay between the germline ends. The DNA of the CDR3 is TGTGCCAGCAGTTTTCATGGGTGGGATGGCTACACCTTC. Translating gives CASSFHGWDGYTF.